This paragraph covers one T cell receptor (beta chain) sequence. Here the CDR3 omits its conserved ending phenylalanine or tryptophan, so a read error is the likely source. No DNA is shown, since the ends of the CDR3 on it are uncertain; the CDR3 is the one TCRdb lists. From its first to its last residue, the CDR3 has 17 amino acids. Looked up from germline, CDR1 is SGHDT and CDR2 is YYEEEE. Total RNA amounting to approximately 460 ng was the source from which TCR beta cDNA was made with a constant-region primer. For TCR beta, libraries were produced by three nested multiplex PCR rounds using slightly modified ARM-PCR. The first two PCR rounds used TRBV1-TRBV30 forward primers with a C-beta reverse primer, roughly 10 cycles each. Via MiXCR, TCRdb re-called the multiplex PCR reads, giving one row per CDR3 protein. This repertoire shows 100,000 to 150,000 distinct CDR3 sequences, roughly 69% found once; its top ten account for around 9%.

These data belong to a study of tumor-infiltrating lymphocytes in primary liver carcinoma. Study information: The patients included men and women who were aged 30 to 69 years. All lesions had stage T1-T3 N0M0 and roughly 4.2 to 10 cm widths.

Total RNA and DNA came together from roughly 20-30 mg of bulk tissue without cell sorting. Surgical resection served as treatment for the primary liver carcinoma of these patients. J is TRBJ2-1 and V is TRBV5-6; the table's D call, TRBD1, has no DNA check behind it. The receptor was derived from a woman aged 55-70 years with primary liver carcinoma and hepatitis B virus infection. Material for sequencing was liver tumor tissue from sampling region 1. Subset meaning: tumor region T1, superior pole. This CDR3 reads CASIPRGGASVLNEQLL.